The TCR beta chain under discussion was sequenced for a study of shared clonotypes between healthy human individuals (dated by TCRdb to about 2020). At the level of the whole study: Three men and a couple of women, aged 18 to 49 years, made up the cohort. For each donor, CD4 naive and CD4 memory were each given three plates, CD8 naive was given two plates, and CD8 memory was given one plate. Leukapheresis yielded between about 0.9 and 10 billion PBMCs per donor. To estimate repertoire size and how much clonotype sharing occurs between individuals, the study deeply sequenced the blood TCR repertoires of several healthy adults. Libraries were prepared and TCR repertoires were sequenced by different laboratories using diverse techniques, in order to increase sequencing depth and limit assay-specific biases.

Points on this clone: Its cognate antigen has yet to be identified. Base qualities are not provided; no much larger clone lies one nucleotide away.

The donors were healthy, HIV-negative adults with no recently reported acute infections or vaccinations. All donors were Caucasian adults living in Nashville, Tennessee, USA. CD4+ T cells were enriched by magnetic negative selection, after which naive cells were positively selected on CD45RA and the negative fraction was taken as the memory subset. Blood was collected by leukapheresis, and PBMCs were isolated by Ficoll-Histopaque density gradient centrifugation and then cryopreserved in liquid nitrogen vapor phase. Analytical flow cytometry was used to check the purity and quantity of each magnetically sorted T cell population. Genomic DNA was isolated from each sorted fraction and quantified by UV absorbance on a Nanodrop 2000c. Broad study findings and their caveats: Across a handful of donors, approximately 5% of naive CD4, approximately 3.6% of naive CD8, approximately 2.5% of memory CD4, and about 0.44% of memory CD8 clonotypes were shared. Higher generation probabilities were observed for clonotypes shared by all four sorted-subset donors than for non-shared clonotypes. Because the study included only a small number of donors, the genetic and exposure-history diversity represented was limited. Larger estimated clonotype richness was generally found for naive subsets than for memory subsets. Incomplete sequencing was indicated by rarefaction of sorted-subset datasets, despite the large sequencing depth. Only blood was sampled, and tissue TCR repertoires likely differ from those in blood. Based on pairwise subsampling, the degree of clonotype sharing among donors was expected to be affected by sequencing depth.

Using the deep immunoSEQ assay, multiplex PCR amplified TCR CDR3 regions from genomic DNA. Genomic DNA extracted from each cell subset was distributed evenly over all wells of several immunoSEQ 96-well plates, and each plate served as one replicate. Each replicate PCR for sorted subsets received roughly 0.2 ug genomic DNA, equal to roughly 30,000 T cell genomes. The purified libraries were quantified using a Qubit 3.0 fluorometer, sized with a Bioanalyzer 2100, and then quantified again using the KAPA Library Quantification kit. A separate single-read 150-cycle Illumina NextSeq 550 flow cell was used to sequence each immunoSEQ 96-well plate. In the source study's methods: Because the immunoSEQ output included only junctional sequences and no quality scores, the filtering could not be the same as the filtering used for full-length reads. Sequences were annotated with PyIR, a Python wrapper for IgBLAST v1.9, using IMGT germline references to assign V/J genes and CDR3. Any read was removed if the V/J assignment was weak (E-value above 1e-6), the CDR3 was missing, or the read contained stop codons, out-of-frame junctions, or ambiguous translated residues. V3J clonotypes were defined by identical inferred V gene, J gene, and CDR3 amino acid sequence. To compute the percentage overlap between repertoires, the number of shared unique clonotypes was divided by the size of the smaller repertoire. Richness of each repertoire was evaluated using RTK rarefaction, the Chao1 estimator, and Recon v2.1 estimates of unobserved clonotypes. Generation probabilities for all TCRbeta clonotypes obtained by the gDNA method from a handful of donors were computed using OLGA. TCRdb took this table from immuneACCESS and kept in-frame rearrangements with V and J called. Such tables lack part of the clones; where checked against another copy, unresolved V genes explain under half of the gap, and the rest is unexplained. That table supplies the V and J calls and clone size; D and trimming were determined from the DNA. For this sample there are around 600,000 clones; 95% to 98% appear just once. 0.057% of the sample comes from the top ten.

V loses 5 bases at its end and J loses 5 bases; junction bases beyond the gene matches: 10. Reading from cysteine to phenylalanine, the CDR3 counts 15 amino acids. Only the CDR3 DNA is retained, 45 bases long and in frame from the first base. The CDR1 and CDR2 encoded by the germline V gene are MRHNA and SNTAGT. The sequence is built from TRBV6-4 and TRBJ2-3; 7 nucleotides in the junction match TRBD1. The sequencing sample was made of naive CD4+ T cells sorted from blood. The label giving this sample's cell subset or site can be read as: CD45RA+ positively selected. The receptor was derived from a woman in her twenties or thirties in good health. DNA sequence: TGTGCCAGCAGTCGAGAGGGGGCAGGGGGAGATACGCAGTATTTT. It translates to CASSREGAGGDTQYF.